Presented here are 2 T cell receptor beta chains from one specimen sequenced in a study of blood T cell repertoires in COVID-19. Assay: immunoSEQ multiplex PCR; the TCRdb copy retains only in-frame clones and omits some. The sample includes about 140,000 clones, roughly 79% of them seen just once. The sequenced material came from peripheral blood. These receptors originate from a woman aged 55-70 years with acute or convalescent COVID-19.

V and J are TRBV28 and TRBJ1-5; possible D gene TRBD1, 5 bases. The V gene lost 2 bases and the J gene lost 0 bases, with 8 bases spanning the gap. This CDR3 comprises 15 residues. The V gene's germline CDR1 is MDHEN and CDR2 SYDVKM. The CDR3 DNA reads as TGTGCCAGCAGTTTACGGGGGTCTAGCAATCAGCCCCAGCATTTT. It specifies CASSLRGSSNQPQHF.

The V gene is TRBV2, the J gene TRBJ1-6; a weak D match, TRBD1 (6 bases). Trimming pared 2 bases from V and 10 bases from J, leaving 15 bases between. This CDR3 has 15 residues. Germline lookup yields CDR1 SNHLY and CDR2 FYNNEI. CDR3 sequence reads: CASSERAGAGSPLHF. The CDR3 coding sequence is TGTGCCAGCAGTGAACGTGCGGGGGCTGGATCACCCCTCCACTTT.